This T cell receptor (beta chain) was sequenced during a study of cytomegalovirus exposure and HLA in healthy donors. General study points: Altogether, about 160 TCR beta chains were recorded as cytomegalovirus-associated. Later work showed greater clonal expansion in HLA-associated TCR beta chains than in equally common others. Previously analyzed data showed that most TCR beta V segments were productive at a frequency of about 87% or about 30%. Accurate prediction of HLA-A and HLA-B alleles (for most subjects) was reportedly achieved from TCR beta sequences.

Germline loops: CDR1 SGHVS, CDR2 FQNEAQ. CDR3 length: 15 amino acids. Trimming removed 1 base from V and 2 bases from J, with 8 bases in between. PCR employed 60 Vbeta and 13 Jbeta primers. The method was immunoSEQ multiplex PCR; TCRdb's version includes in-frame clones alone and lacks a portion of them. The sample table includes about 130,000 clones. Notes on this clone: Its target is unknown.

The rearrangement links TRBV7-8 to TRBJ2-2, with a weak D call TRBD1 (5 bases). This TCR was sampled from a woman aged 40 to 50 in good health and CMV-seropositive. Sequenced material: PBMCs. CDR3: CASSLDRINTGELFF. The CDR3 region has the DNA TGTGCCAGCAGCTTAGACAGGATTAACACCGGGGAGCTGTTTTTT.